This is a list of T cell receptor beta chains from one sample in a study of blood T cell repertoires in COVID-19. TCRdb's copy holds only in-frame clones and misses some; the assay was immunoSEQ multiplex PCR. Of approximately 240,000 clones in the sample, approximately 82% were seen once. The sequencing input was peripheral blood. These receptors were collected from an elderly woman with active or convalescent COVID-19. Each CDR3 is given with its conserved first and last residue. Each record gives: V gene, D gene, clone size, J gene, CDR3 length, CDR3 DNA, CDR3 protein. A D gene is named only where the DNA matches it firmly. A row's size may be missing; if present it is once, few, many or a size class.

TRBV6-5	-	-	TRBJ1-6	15	TGTGCCAGCAGGGAGACCATGGGGGCCTTTTCACCCCTCCACTTT	CASRETMGAFSPLHF
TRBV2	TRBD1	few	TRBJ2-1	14	TGTGCCTCAAACGGGCAGGGGGTCAACAATGAGCAGTTCTTC	CASNGQGVNNEQFF
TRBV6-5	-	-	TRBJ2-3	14	TGTGCCAGCAGTACCTCGACAGGCTCCGATACGCAGTATTTT	CASSTSTGSDTQYF
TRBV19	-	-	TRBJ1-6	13	TGTGCCAGTACCAGGGAACATAATTCACCCCTCCACTTT	CASTREHNSPLHF
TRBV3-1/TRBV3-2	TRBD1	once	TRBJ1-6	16	TGTGCCAGCAGTCAGGAGGACAGGGCTTATAATTCACCCCTCCACTTT	CASSQEDRAYNSPLHF
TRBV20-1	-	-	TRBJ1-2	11	TGCAGTGCCCCGCCGGGCTATGGCTACACCTTC	CSAPPGYGYTF
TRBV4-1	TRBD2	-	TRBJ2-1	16	TGCGCCAGCAGCCCTTTAGCGGGGAATACCTACAATGAGCAGTTCTTC	CASSPLAGNTYNEQFF
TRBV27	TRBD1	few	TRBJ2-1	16	TGTGCCAGCAGTAATCAGGGGGACAGAATATACAATGAGCAGTTCTTC	CASSNQGDRIYNEQFF
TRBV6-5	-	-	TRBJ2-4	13	TGTGCCAGCAGTATAGCTATGGTGGGCATTCAGTACTTC	CASSIAMVGIQYF
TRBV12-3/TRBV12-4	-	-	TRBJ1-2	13	TGTGCCAGCGGACTTCCGCCTAACTATGGCTACACCTTC	CASGLPPNYGYTF
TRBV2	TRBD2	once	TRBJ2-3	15	TGTGCCAGCAGTGAATTAGGCGGGGGGCATGATACGCAGTATTTT	CASSELGGGHDTQYF
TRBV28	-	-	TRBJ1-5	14	TGTGCCAGCAGTAAGACAGCTAATAATCAGCCCCAGCATTTT	CASSKTANNQPQHF
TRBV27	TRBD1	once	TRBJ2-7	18	TGTGCCAGCACCAAATCGGGACAGGGGGCCTCCCTCTCCTACGAGCAGTACTTC	CASTKSGQGASLSYEQYF
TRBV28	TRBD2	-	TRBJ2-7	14	TGTGCCACCGGGACTAGCGGGACTCTATACGAGCAGTACTTC	CATGTSGTLYEQYF